These T cell receptor beta chains were read from a single sample in a study of blood T cells in healthy people across ages. TCRdb reanalysed the 5' RACE reads using MiXCR and keeps one entry per CDR3 protein. Counted here are over a million distinct CDR3 sequences, 40% to 45% occurring once; the ten biggest clones make up 4%. What was sequenced was blood. The origin of the receptors is a woman aged 18 to 35 in good health. CDR3s include the opening cysteine and the closing phenylalanine or tryptophan. Fields, in order: clone size, V gene, D gene, J gene, CDR3 protein, CDR3 DNA. The D gene is left open where the match is weak. Not every row has a clone size; where given, it reads once, few, many or a size class.

>.|TRBV12-3/TRBV12-4|.|TRBJ2-1
CASSLLMEQFF
TGTGCCAGCAGTTTACTGATGGAGCAGTTCTTC
>.|TRBV24-1|TRBD1|TRBJ2-1
CATRLNEGARCEQFF
TGTGCCACCAGGCTAAATGAGGGGGCGAGGTGTGAGCAGTTCTTC
>few|TRBV19|TRBD1|TRBJ1-1
CASYPGQQNTEAFF
TGTGCCAGCTACCCGGGACAGCAGAACACTGAAGCTTTCTTT
>few|TRBV28|.|TRBJ2-1
CASSFSFGLNYNEQFF
TGTGCCAGCAGTTTCAGTTTTGGCCTGAACTACAATGAGCAGTTCTTC
>few|TRBV5-1|.|TRBJ2-4
CASSMAAKNIQYF
TGCGCCAGCAGCATGGCTGCCAAAAACATTCAGTACTTC
>few|TRBV28|.|TRBJ1-1
CASSLSVVNEAFF
TGTGCCAGCAGTTTAAGTGTGGTGAATGAAGCTTTCTTT
>.|TRBV6-6|.|TRBJ1-2
CASSRDSGGGYTF
TGTGCCAGCAGTCGGGACTCCGGAGGGGGCTACACCTTC
>.|TRBV5-1|.|TRBJ1-1
CASSFWDTDTEAFF
TGCGCCAGCAGCTTTTGGGATACGGACACTGAAGCTTTCTTT
>.|TRBV20-1|.|TRBJ2-3
CSAQRGEAGNTDTQYF
TGCAGTGCCCAGAGGGGAGAAGCGGGCAACACAGATACGCAGTATTTT
>.|TRBV4-2|.|TRBJ2-5
CASSQDSSGRGETQYF
TGTGCCAGCAGCCAAGATTCCTCGGGAAGGGGAGAGACCCAGTACTTC
>.|TRBV20-1|TRBD1|TRBJ2-7
CSASDRAGYEQYF
TGCAGTGCTTCAGACAGGGCGGGCTACGAGCAGTACTTC
>once|TRBV6-2/TRBV6-3|.|TRBJ2-1
CASSYEAVEQFF
TGTGCCAGCAGTTACGAAGCAGTAGAGCAGTTCTTC
>few|TRBV4-1|TRBD1|TRBJ2-3
CASQWDRASTDTQYF
TGCGCCAGCCAGTGGGACAGGGCTAGCACAGATACGCAGTATTTT
>.|TRBV6-6|.|TRBJ2-5
CASSYRVAETQYF
TGTGCCAGCAGTTACAGGGTTGCAGAGACCCAGTACTTC
>few|TRBV27|.|TRBJ2-6
CASSPSTSGANVLTF
TGTGCCAGCAGCCCCTCAACCTCTGGGGCCAACGTCCTGACTTTC
>.|TRBV10-3|.|TRBJ1-2
CAIASTHENGYTF
TGTGCCATCGCTTCGACACACGAGAATGGCTACACCTTC
>few|TRBV24-1|.|TRBJ2-5
CATQLATRDKRGGTQYF
TGTGCCACTCAACTAGCGACTCGGGACAAAAGAGGGGGGACCCAGTACTTC
>few|TRBV7-2|.|TRBJ1-2
CASSLEITGPYYGYTF
TGTGCCAGCAGCTTAGAGATAACAGGGCCCTACTATGGCTACACCTTC
>.|TRBV5-1|.|TRBJ1-2
CASSLTERGYTF
TGCGCCAGCAGCTTGACAGAAAGGGGCTACACCTTC
>once|TRBV20-1|.|TRBJ2-3
CSAVRDFSTDAQYF
TGCAGTGCCGTGAGGGACTTTAGCACAGATGCGCAGTATTTT
>few|TRBV12-3/TRBV12-4|.|TRBJ2-7
CASSIGPPGSYEQYF
TGTGCCAGCAGTATCGGACCACCGGGGTCCTACGAGCAGTACTTC
>.|TRBV13|.|TRBJ1-2
CASSLVAGTQGGYTF
TGTGCCAGCAGCTTAGTCGCAGGGACCCAGGGAGGCTACACCTTC
>few|TRBV6-5|.|TRBJ2-2
CASSYGRGTGELFF
TGTGCCAGCAGTTACGGACGGGGGACCGGGGAGCTGTTTTTT
>.|TRBV30|.|TRBJ1-1
CAWSPVDTEAFF
TGTGCCTGGAGTCCGGTCGACACTGAAGCTTTCTTT
>few|TRBV29-1|TRBD1|TRBJ1-1
CGGQDTEAFF
TGCGGAGGACAGGACACTGAAGCTTTCTTT
>few|TRBV7-2|TRBD1|TRBJ1-2
CASSTGQGANYGYTF
TGTGCCAGCAGCACGGGACAGGGGGCAAACTATGGCTACACCTTC
>.|TRBV9|.|TRBJ1-1
CASSVEDSDTEAFF
TGTGCCAGCAGCGTAGAAGACAGCGACACTGAAGCTTTCTTT
>few|TRBV4-3|.|TRBJ2-2
CASSQDPGLTGELFF
TGCGCCAGCAGCCAAGATCCGGGGCTCACCGGGGAGCTGTTTTTT
>many|TRBV10-3|.|TRBJ2-3
CAGSRTASTDTQYF
TGTGCCGGCTCCCGGACGGCGAGCACAGATACGCAGTATTTT
>.|TRBV4-3|.|TRBJ2-1
CASSQEALRPYNEQFF
TGCGCCAGCAGCCAAGAGGCACTACGCCCCTACAATGAGCAGTTCTTC
>.|TRBV7-2|.|TRBJ2-5
CASSRGYERYF
TGTGCCAGTTCGCGGGGCTACGAGCGGTACTTC
>.|TRBV5-6|.|TRBJ2-5
CASSRRRLGTQYF
TGTGCCAGCAGCCGGAGAAGGTTAGGGACCCAGTACTTC
>.|TRBV2|.|TRBJ1-5
CASSESEGQPQHF
TGTGCCAGCAGTGAAAGCGAAGGCCAGCCCCAGCATTTT
>.|TRBV3-1|.|TRBJ1-1
CASSQAWGPTEAFF
TGTGCCAGCAGCCAAGCCTGGGGACCTACTGAAGCTTTCTTT
>.|TRBV6-5|.|TRBJ1-2
CASSPSTGDYGYTF
TGTGCCAGCAGTCCATCTACTGGGGACTATGGCTACACCTTC
>few|TRBV28|.|TRBJ2-1
CASSFRRTYNEQFF
TGTGCCAGCAGTTTTCGGCGGACTTACAATGAGCAGTTCTTC
>.|TRBV7-9|TRBD1|TRBJ2-6
CASSFIWDRMTGANVLTF
TGTGCCAGCAGCTTTATCTGGGACAGGATGACTGGGGCCAACGTCCTGACTTTC
>once|TRBV29-1|TRBD1|TRBJ1-2
CSVDRGTGGYTF
TGCAGCGTTGACAGGGGGACCGGAGGCTACACCTTC
>.|TRBV25-1|.|TRBJ1-1
CASSDDEGIYTEAFF
TGTGCCAGCAGTGACGACGAGGGCATCTACACTGAAGCTTTCTTT
>few|TRBV20-1|TRBD1|TRBJ1-1
CRAGTGGYMNTEAFF
TGCAGAGCCGGGACAGGGGGTTACATGAACACTGAAGCTTTCTTT
>.|TRBV25-1|TRBD1|TRBJ2-1
CASGDRSYNEQFF
TGTGCCAGCGGGGACAGGAGCTACAATGAGCAGTTCTTC
>many|TRBV12-3/TRBV12-4|.|TRBJ2-7
CASSLVHEQYF
TGTGCCAGCAGTTTAGTACACGAGCAGTACTTC
>few|TRBV7-3|TRBD2|TRBJ2-3
CASSSTSGRSTDTQYF
TGTGCCAGCAGCTCAACTAGCGGGAGAAGCACAGATACGCAGTATTTT
>.|TRBV5-5|TRBD1|TRBJ2-5
CASSLLVRDSPRDEQYF
TGTGCCAGCAGCTTGCTCGTACGGGACAGCCCCCGGGATGAGCAGTACTTC
>.|TRBV11-1|.|TRBJ2-5
CASSDSLRGHQETQYF
TGTGCCAGCAGCGATTCCCTTCGGGGTCATCAAGAGACCCAGTACTTC
>few|TRBV25-1|TRBD1|TRBJ1-1
CASRATGGNTEAFF
TGTGCCAGCAGAGCGACAGGGGGGAACACTGAAGCTTTCTTT
>once|TRBV28|TRBD2|TRBJ2-1
CASILLAGGPHEQFF
TGTGCCAGCATCCTACTAGCGGGAGGGCCCCATGAGCAGTTCTTC
>.|TRBV7-9|.|TRBJ1-4
CASSISRNEKLFF
TGTGCCAGCAGCATAAGCCGGAATGAAAAACTGTTTTTT
>.|TRBV9|TRBD2|TRBJ2-5
CASSMRLAGALNEQYF
TGTGCCAGCAGCATGAGACTAGCGGGAGCTCTGAATGAGCAGTACTTC
>.|TRBV20-1|.|TRBJ1-1
CSAGGRVGEAFF
TGCAGTGCTGGGGGCAGGGTTGGTGAAGCTTTCTTT
>.|TRBV5-1|.|TRBJ2-7
CASSSTGGASYEQYF
TGCGCCAGCAGTTCTACTGGCGGGGCGTCGTACGAGCAGTACTTC
>few|TRBV21-1|.|TRBJ2-5
CASRSSGQKYWETQYF
TGTGCCAGCAGATCCTCCGGACAGAAATATTGGGAGACCCAGTACTTC
>.|TRBV4-1|.|TRBJ2-5
CASSQVRRGETQYF
TGCGCCAGCAGCCAAGTTAGGCGGGGAGAGACCCAGTACTTC
>few|TRBV6-1|TRBD1|TRBJ2-3
CASTTGVIETDTQYF
TGTGCCAGCACCACAGGGGTCATTGAGACAGATACGCAGTATTTT
>few|TRBV20-1|.|TRBJ1-5
CSARDPIAGSPDNQPQHF
TGCAGTGCTAGAGATCCGATAGCAGGTTCCCCGGACAATCAGCCCCAGCATTTT
>few|TRBV5-1|.|TRBJ2-1
CASRTASYNEQFF
TGCGCCAGCAGAACCGCCTCCTACAATGAGCAGTTCTTC
>few|TRBV12-3/TRBV12-4|TRBD1|TRBJ2-7
CASSHSDRGSEQYF
TGTGCCAGCAGTCACTCCGACAGGGGCTCCGAGCAGTACTTC